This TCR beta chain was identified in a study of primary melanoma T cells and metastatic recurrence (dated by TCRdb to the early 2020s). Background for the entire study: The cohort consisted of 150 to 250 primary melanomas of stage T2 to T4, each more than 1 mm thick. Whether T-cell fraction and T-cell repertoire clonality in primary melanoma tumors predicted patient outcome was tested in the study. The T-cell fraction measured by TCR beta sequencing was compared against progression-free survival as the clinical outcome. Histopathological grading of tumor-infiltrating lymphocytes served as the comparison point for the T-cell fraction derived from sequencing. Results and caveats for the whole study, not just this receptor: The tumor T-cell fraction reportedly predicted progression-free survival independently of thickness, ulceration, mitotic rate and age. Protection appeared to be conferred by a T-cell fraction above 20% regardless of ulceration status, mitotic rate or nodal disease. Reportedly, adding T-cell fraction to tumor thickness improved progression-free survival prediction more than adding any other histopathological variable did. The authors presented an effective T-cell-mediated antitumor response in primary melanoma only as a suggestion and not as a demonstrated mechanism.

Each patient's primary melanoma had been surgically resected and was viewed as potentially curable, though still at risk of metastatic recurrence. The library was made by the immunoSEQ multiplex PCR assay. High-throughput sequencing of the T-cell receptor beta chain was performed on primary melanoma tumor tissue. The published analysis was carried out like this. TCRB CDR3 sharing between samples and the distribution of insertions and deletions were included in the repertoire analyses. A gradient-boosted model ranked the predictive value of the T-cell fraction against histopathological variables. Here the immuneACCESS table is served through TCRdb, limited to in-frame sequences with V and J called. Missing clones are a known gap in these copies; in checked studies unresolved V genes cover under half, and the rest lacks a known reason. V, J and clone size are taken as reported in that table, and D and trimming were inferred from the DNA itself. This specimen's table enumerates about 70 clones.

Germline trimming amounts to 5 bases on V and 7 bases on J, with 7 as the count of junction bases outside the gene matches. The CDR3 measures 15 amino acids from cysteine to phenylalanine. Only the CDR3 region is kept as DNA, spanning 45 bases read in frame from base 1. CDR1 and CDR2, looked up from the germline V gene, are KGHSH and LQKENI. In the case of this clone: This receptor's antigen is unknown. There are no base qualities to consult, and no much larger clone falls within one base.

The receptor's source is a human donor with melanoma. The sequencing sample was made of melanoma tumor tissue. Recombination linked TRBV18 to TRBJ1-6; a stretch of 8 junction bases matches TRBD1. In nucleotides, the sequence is TGTGCCAGCTCATCCCGGGACAGGCAAAATTCACCCCTCCACTTT. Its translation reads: CASSSRDRQNSPLHF.